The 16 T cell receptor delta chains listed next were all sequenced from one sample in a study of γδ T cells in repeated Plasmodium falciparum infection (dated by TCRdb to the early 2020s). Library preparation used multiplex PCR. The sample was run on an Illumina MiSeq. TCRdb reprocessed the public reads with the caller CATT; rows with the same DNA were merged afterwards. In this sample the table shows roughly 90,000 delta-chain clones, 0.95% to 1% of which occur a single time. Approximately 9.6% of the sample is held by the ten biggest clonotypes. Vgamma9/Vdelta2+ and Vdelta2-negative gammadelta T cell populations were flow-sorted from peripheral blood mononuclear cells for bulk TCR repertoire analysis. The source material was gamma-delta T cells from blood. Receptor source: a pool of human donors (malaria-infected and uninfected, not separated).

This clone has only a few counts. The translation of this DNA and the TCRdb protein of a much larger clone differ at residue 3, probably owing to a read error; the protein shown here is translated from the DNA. CDR3 DNA: TGTGCTCCTGGGGAACTTGTGCTAGGGAGGGCCGATAAACTCATCTTT. Translating it yields CAPGELVLGRADKLIF. V and J are TRDV1 and TRDJ1, with D possibly TRDD3 on 6 matching bases. TCRdb offers no J gene call, so here the DNA was matched to germline to obtain one. The CDR3 runs to 16 residues. Germline CDR1 TSWWSYY, CDR2 QGS.

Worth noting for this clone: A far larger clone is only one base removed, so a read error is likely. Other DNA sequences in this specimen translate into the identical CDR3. The CDR3 spells CALGEVTPYTDKLIF. The CDR3 nucleotides are TGTGCTCTTGGGGAGGTGACCCCTTACACCGATAAACTCATCTTT. V is TRDV1 and J is TRDJ1, with D uncertain. No J gene was available from TCRdb, and it was assigned here by a germline match of the DNA. Trimming cost V 3 bases and J 0 bases, with 11 bases left between them. This CDR3 has 15 residues. Germline V gives CDR1 TSWWSYY, CDR2 QGS.

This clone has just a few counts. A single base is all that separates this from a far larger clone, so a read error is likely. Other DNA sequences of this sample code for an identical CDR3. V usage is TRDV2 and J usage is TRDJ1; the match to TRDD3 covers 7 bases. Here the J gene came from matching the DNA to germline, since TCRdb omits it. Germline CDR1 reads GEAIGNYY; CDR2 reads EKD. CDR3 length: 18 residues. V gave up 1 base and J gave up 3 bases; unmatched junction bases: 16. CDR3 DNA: TGTGCCTGTGACACTGTGGGTACCTGGGGGGACGGGGCCGATAAACTCATCTTT. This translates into CACDTVGTWGDGADKLIF.

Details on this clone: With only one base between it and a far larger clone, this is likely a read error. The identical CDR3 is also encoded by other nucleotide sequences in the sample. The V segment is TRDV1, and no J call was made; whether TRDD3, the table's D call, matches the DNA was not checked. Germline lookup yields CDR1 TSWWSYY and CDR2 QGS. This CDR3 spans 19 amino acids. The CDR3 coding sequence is TGTGCTCTTGGGGATCTCATCCTACTGAGGATACTACCGCGAAATAAGCTCATCTTT. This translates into CALGDLILLRILPRNKLIF.

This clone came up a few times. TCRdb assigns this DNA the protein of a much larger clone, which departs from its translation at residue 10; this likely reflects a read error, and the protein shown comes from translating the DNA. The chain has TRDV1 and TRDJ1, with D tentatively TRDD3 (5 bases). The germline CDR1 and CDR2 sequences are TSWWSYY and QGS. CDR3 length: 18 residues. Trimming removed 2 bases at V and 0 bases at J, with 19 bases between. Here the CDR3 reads CALGESFRGVPYTDKLIF. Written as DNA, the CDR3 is TGTGCTCTTGGGGAATCTTTCCGGGGGGTGCCGTACACCGATAAACTCATCTTT.

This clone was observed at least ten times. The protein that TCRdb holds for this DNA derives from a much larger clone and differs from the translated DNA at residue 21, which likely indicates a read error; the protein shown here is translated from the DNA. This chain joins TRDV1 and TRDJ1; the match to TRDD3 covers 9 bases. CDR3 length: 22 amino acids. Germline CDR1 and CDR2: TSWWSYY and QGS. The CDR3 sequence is CALGERLILRLLGDEYTDKLTF. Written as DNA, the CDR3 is TGTGCTCTTGGGGAACGTTTAATCCTACGTCTTCTGGGGGATGAGTACACCGATAAACTCACCTTT.

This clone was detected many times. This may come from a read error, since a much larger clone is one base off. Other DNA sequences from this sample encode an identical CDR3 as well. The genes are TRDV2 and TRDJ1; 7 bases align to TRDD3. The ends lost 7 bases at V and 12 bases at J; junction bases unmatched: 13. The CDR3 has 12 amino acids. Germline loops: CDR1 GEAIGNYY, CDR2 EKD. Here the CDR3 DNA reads TGTGCCTGCCGGACTGGGGCCCGTCGGGTCATCTTT. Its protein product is CACRTGARRVIF.

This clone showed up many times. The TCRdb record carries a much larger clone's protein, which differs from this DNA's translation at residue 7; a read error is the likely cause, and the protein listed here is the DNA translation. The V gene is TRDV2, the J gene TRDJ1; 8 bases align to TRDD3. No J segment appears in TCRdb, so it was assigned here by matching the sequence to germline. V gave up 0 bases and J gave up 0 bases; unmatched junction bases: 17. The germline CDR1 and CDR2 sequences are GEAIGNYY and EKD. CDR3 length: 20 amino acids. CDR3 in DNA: TGTGCCTGTGACACCGTGGGTGGGGGATCCCCCTTTCTCTACACCGATAAACTCATCTTT. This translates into CACDTVGGGSPFLYTDKLIF.

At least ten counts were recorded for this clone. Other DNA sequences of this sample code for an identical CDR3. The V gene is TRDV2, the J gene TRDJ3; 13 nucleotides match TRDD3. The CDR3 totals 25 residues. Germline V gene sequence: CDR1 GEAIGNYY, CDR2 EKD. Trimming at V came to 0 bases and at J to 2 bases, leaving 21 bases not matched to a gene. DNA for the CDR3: TGTGCCTGTGACACCATCGGCGGACTAACGACTTTACTGGGGGATACGCCCTGGGACACCCGACAGATGTTTTTC. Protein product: CACDTIGGLTTLLGDTPWDTRQMFF.

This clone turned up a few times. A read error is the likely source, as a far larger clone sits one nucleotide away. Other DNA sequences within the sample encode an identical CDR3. This chain's CDR3 is CACDTVSGGSPFLYTDKLIF. In DNA, the CDR3 is TGTGCCTGTGACACCGTAAGTGGGGGATCCCCCTTTCTCTACACCGATAAACTCATCTTT. V is TRDV2 and J is TRDJ1, with 8 bases aligning to TRDD3. TCRdb leaves out the J gene; it was filled in here by matching the DNA to germline. This CDR3 has 20 amino acids. Unmatched junction bases numbered 17, after V lost 0 bases and J lost 0 bases. Germline CDR1 is GEAIGNYY and CDR2 is EKD.

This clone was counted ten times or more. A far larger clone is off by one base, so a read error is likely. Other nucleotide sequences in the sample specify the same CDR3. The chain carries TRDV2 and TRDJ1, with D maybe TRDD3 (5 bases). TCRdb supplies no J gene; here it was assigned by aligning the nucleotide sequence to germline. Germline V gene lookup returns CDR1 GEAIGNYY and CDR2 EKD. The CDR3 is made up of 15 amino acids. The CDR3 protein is CACDTGGMGTDKLIF. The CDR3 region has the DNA TGTGCCTGCGACACCGGTGGGATGGGTACCGATAAACTCATCTTT.

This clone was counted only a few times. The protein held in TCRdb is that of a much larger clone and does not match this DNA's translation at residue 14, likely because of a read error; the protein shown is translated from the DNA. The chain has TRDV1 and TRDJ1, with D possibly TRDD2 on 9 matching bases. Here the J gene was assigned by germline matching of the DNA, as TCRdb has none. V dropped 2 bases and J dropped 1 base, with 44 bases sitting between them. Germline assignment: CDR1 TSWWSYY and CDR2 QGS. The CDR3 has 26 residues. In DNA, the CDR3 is TGTGCTCTTGGGGAAGCGGGGCCTTCCTACGGGAGGAGTGCTGGGGGACCCCGTTGGGTCACCGATAAACTCATCTTT. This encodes CALGEAGPSYGRSAGGPRWVTDKLIF.

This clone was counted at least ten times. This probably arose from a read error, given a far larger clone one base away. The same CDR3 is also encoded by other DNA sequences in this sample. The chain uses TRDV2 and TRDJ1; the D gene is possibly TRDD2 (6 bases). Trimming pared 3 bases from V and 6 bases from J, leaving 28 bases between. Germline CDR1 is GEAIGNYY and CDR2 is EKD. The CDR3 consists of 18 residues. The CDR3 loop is CACDPSHSRPGGDNKLIF. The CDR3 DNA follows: TGTGCCTGTGACCCTTCCCATTCCCGACCGGGTGGCGATAATAAACTCATCTTT.

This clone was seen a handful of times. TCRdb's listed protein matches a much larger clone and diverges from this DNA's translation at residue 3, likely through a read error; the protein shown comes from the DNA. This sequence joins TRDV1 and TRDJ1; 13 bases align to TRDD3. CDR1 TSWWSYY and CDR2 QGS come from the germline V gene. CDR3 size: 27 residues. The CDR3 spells CAPGEPNRPPPYDLLGDTRLYTDKLIF. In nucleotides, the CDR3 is TGTGCTCCTGGGGAACCCAATCGGCCTCCTCCTTATGACCTACTGGGGGATACGCGGTTGTACACCGATAAACTCATCTTT.

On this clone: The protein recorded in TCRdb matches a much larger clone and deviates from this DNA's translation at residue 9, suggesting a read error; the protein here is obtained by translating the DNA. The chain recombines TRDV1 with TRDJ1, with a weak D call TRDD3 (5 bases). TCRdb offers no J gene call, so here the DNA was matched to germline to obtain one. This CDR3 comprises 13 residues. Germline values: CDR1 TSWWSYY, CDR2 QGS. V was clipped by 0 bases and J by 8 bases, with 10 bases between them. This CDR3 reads CALGELPGVKLIF. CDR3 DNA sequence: TGTGCTCTTGGGGAACTTCCGGGGGTAAAACTCATCTTT.

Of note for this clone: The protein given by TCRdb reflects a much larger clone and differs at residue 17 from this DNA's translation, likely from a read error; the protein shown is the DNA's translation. The CDR3 loop reads CALGVYKPVGSDTRKLTF. CDR3 sequence (DNA): TGTGCTCTTGGGGTCTATAAACCGGTAGGTAGTGATACGCGTAAACTCACCTTT. A V gene of TRDV1 was called, but no J gene was assigned; the table gives TRDD3 as D, unverified against the DNA. This CDR3 spans 18 amino acids. In germline, CDR1 is TSWWSYY, CDR2 QGS.